A selection of T cell receptor beta chains follows, all from one sample in a study of T cell changes during pregnancy in multiple sclerosis. TCRdb's table, derived via immunoSEQ multiplex PCR, lists solely in-frame clones and lacks some. The table lists tens of thousands of clones, roughly 92% of them singletons. Sequencing was performed on CD4+ T cells from peripheral blood mononuclear cells, taken before pregnancy. The receptors originated from a female donor with multiple sclerosis, enrolled in a pregnancy study. CDR3s include the opening cysteine and the closing phenylalanine or tryptophan. A D gene is named only where the DNA matches it firmly. Size is omitted from some rows. Given values are once, few, many or a class for expanded clones.

D,size,V,J,DNA,CDR3
TRBD2,NA,TRBV6-4,TRBJ2-2,TGTGCCAGCCGCCGACTAGCGGGAGGGCCCTGGGGCACCGGGGAGCTGTTTTTT,CASRRLAGGPWGTGELFF
TRBD1,NA,TRBV28,TRBJ1-2,TGTGCCAGCAGTTTAGGGGTCCTTCTGGGGCAGGGGGCGATCGGGGGTGGCTACACCTTC,CASSLGVLLGQGAIGGGYTF
TRBD1,NA,TRBV6-1,TRBJ2-7,TGTGCCAGCAGCGACCAGGGGGCCCCCACAGGGTACCAGTACTTC,CASSDQGAPTGYQYF
NA,NA,TRBV28,TRBJ1-3,TGTGCCAGCAGTTTCGGGAGGGTCCGCGGGGCCTCTGGAAACACCATATATTTT,CASSFGRVRGASGNTIYF
NA,NA,TRBV5-4,TRBJ2-1,TGTGCCAGCAGCTTGACTGGGGCCCCCTACAATGAGCAGTTCTTC,CASSLTGAPYNEQFF
NA,once,TRBV11-3,TRBJ2-1,TGTGCCAGCAGCTTAGGACTAGAAGGCAATGAGCAGTTCTTC,CASSLGLEGNEQFF
NA,NA,TRBV14,TRBJ2-7,TGTGCCAGCAGCCACTACCTTGACAGTAACTCCTACGAGCAGTACTTC,CASSHYLDSNSYEQYF
TRBD2,NA,TRBV9,TRBJ2-1,TGTGCCAGCAGCGTAGAGGCGGGACTAGCGGGATCTAGCTCCTACAATGAGCAGTTCTTC,CASSVEAGLAGSSSYNEQFF
TRBD2,NA,TRBV4-1,TRBJ2-3,TGCGCCAGCAGCCAAGACGGGACTAGCGGGAGCGCAGATACGCAGTATTTT,CASSQDGTSGSADTQYF
TRBD1,few,TRBV7-9,TRBJ1-3,TGTGCCAGCAGCCATAGGGGGCCCTCAGACACCATATATTTT,CASSHRGPSDTIYF
NA,medium-sized,TRBV28,TRBJ1-5,TGTGCCAGCAGTTTACCAAGGGGCGAGGGCAATCAGCCCCAGCATTTT,CASSLPRGEGNQPQHF
TRBD2,NA,TRBV9,TRBJ2-1,TGTGCCAGCAGCAGATCCGGGACTAGAACTCGGAAGTTCTTC,CASSRSGTRTRKFF
NA,NA,TRBV6-1,TRBJ1-5,TGTGCCAGCAGCGATCGGGGCAATCAGCCCCAGCATTTT,CASSDRGNQPQHF
TRBD1,once,TRBV4-3,TRBJ2-2,TGCGCCAGCAGCCATCCCCAGACAGGGGGCGGGACCGGGGAGCTGTTTTTT,CASSHPQTGGGTGELFF
NA,NA,TRBV15,TRBJ2-6,TGTGCCACCAGCAGAACGGGGACTGGAAGCTCTGGGGCCAACGTCCTGACTTTC,CATSRTGTGSSGANVLTF
NA,once,TRBV5-1,TRBJ1-3,TGCGCCAGCAGCTTGGGAAGCCTTCTCTCTGGAAACACCATATATTTT,CASSLGSLLSGNTIYF
NA,once,TRBV7-7,TRBJ2-7,TGTGCTAGCAGCTTAGCCTGTATCCGACAGTCTCTTTTCGGCCACGAGCAGTACTTC,CASSLACIRQSLFGHEQYF
NA,NA,TRBV30,TRBJ2-7,TGTGCCTGGAGCCTAGGTCAGGGGAGCTCCTACGAGCAGTACTTC,CAWSLGQGSSYEQYF
TRBD1,NA,TRBV6-5,TRBJ1-2,TGTGCCAGCAGTACAGGGGGCGCTAACTATGGCTACACCTTC,CASSTGGANYGYTF
NA,NA,TRBV28,TRBJ1-2,TGTGCCAGCAGTTTACCGCAGGGGCTTGGTGGTGGCTACACCTTC,CASSLPQGLGGGYTF
NA,NA,TRBV5-5,TRBJ2-1,TGTGCCAGCAGCGGGTTTGGGAGGACGAGCTCCTACAATGAGCAGTTCTTC,CASSGFGRTSSYNEQFF
NA,NA,TRBV7-2,TRBJ2-3,TGTGCCAGCAGCCCCCCGGCAGATACGCAGTATTTT,CASSPPADTQYF
TRBD2,NA,TRBV15,TRBJ2-1,TGTGCCACAACCCCGGGACTAGCGGGAGCCACGGGGCTCTACAATGAGCAGTTCTTC,CATTPGLAGATGLYNEQFF
TRBD1,NA,TRBV5-6,TRBJ2-7,TGTGCCAGCAGCTTTTACTACCGGGACAGCTACGAGCAGTACTTC,CASSFYYRDSYEQYF
NA,NA,TRBV4-1,TRBJ2-1,TGCGCCAGCAGCCAAGTACGGGGCAATGAGCAGTTCTTC,CASSQVRGNEQFF
TRBD1,NA,TRBV27,TRBJ1-1,TGTGCCAGCAGTCAGCAAAAGGATCCTGACAGGGGCGACCCCTTAATGAACACTGAAGCTTTCTTT,CASSQQKDPDRGDPLMNTEAFF
NA,NA,TRBV4-3,TRBJ1-2,TGCGCCAGCAGCCAAGATCAGGCCAGGGGATTGTATGGCTACACCTTC,CASSQDQARGLYGYTF
NA,NA,TRBV28,TRBJ2-7,TGTGCCAGCAGGGCCTCCGGGGTTGAGGACTACGAGCAGTACTTC,CASRASGVEDYEQYF
TRBD1,NA,TRBV6-6,TRBJ1-5,TGTGCCAGCCGGGGACAGGCGGTGTACAATCAGCCCCAGCATTTT,CASRGQAVYNQPQHF
NA,once,TRBV2,TRBJ1-5,TGTGCCAGCAGCGCTCGGGGAAATAGCAATCAGCCCCAGCATTTT,CASSARGNSNQPQHF